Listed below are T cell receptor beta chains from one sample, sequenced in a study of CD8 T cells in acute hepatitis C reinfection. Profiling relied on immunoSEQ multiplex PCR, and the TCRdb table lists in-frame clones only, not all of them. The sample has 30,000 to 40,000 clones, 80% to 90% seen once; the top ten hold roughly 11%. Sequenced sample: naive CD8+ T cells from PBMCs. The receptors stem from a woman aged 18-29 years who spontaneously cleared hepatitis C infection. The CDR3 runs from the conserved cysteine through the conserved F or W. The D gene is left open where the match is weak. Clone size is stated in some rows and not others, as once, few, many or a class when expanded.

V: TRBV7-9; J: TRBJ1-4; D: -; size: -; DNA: TGTGCCAGCGAGCCGTTTACAGTCACAACTAATGAAAAACTGTTTTTT; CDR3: CASEPFTVTTNEKLFF
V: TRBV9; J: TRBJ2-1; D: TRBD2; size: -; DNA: TGTGCCAGCAGCGTAGATCCAGCGGGGTTGAGCTCCTACAATGAGCAGTTCTTC; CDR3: CASSVDPAGLSSYNEQFF
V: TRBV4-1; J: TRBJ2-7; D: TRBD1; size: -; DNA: TGCGCCAGCAGCCAAGAAGAGAGACAGGGGAGCTACGAGCAGTACTTC; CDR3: CASSQEERQGSYEQYF
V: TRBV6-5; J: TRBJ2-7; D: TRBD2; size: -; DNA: TGTGCCAGCAGCATAACTAGCGGGAGCTCCTACGAGCAGTACTTC; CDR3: CASSITSGSSYEQYF
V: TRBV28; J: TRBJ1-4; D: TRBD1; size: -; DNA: TGTGCCAGCAGTTTCTCGGACAGGTTAATTGAAAAACTGTTTTTT; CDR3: CASSFSDRLIEKLFF
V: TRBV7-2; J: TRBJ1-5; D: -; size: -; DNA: TGTGCCAGCAGCTTAAATGAGGGTCTCGGCGATCAGCCCCAGCATTTT; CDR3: CASSLNEGLGDQPQHF
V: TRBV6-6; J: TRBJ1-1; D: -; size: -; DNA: TGTGCCAGCAGTTACGACGTATACAACACTGAAGCTTTCTTT; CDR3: CASSYDVYNTEAFF
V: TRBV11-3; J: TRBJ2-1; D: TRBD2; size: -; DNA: TGTGCCAGCAGCTTAGGACCCCGTAGCGGGCCTACCTACAATGAGCAGTTCTTC; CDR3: CASSLGPRSGPTYNEQFF
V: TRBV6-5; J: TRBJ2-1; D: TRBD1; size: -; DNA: TGTGCCAGCAGACCAACAGGGGTAGGAGAGCAGTTCTTC; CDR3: CASRPTGVGEQFF
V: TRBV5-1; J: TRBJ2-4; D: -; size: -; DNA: TGCGCCAGCAGCTTGGGCATATCGGCCGGGCCGAAGAACATTCAGTACTTC; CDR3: CASSLGISAGPKNIQYF
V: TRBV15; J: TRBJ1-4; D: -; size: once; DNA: TGTGCCACCAGCAGAACCGAGGGGGCAACTAATGAAAAACTGTTTTTT; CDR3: CATSRTEGATNEKLFF
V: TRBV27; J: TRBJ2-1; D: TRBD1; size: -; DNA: TGTGCCAGCAGCGGACAGGTAATAACGAATGAGCAGTTCTTC; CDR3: CASSGQVITNEQFF
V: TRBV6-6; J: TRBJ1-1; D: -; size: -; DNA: TGTGCCAGCAGTTACACAGGTCTTAAAGAGCCTGAAGCTTTCTTT; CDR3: CASSYTGLKEPEAFF
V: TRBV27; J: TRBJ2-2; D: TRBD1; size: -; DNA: TGTGCCAGCAGTACCGGACAGGGGGCTAATCTGAACACCGGGGAGCTGTTTTTT; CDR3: CASSTGQGANLNTGELFF
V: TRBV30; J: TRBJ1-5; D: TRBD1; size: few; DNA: TGTGCCTGGAGTGTACGACAGGGGAATCAGCCCCAGCATTTT; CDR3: CAWSVRQGNQPQHF
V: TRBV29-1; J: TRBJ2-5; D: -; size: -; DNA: TGCAGCGTTGATCTGTCAGGAAAAGAGACCCAGTACTTC; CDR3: CSVDLSGKETQYF
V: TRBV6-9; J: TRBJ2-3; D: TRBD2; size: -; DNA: TGTGCCAGCAGTTATCATTGTGGGACTAGTCGGACAGATACGCAGTATTTT; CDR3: CASSYHCGTSRTDTQYF
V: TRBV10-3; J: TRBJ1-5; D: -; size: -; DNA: TGTGCCACGATGGGGCAGCCCCAGCATTTT; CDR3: CATMGQPQHF
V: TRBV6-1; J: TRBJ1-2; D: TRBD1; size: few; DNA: TGTGCCAGCAGTAGGACAGGGACAGAAGACTATGGCTACACCTTC; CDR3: CASSRTGTEDYGYTF
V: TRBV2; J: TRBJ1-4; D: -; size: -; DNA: TGTGCCAGCAGTGAGATTTCCACAGGGAATGAGGAAAAACTGTTTTTT; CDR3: CASSEISTGNEEKLFF
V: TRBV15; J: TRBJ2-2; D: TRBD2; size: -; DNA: TGTGCCACCAGCGGCGGAGGACTAGCGGGAGGTTACACCGGGGAGCTGTTTTTT; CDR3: CATSGGGLAGGYTGELFF
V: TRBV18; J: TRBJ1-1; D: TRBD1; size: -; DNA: TGTGCCAGCTCACCAGGGGGGGCAGGGGGCGCGGGCACTGAAGCTTTCTTT; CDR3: CASSPGGAGGAGTEAFF
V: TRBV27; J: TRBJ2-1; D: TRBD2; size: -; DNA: TGTGCCAGCAGTCGTTCTATAGCGGGAGCCCAACTCGCTGAGCAGTTCTTC; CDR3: CASSRSIAGAQLAEQFF
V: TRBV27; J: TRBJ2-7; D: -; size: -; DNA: TGTGCCAGCAGTGACCACGGGATTCCCTACGAGCAGTACTTC; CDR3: CASSDHGIPYEQYF
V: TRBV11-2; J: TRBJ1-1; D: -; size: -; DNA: TGTGCCAGCACATTCTCAAGGAACACTGAAGCTTTCTTT; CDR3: CASTFSRNTEAFF
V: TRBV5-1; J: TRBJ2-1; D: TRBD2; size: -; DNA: TGCGCCAGCAGCTTGACTAGCGGGATAAATGAGCAGTTCTTC; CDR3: CASSLTSGINEQFF
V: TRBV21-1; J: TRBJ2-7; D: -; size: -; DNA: TGTGCCAGCAGCACCCAGGGGCAGCTAAACGAGCAGTACTTC; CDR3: CASSTQGQLNEQYF
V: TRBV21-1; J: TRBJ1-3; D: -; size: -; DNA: TGTGCCAGCAGCGAGCGGGACAGGGGGCATAAGGACACCATATATTTT; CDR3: CASSERDRGHKDTIYF
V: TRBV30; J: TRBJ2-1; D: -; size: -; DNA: TGTGCCTGGAGCGAAGGGTCAGACAATGAGCAGTTCTTC; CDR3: CAWSEGSDNEQFF
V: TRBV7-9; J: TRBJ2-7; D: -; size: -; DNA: TGTGCCAGCAGCTTAGATCCAGGAATCTACGAGCAGTACTTC; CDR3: CASSLDPGIYEQYF
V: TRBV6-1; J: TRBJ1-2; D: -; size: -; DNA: TGTGCCAGCACCGATGGTAACGGCTACACCTTC; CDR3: CASTDGNGYTF
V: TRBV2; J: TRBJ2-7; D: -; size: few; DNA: TGTGCCAGCAGGCGCGGGGGCTTCTACGAGCAGTACTTC; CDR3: CASRRGGFYEQYF
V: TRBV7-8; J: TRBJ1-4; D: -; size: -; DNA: TGTGCCAGCAGCTTAGCGGTGGGCGGCCTGAATGAAAAACTGTTTTTT; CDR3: CASSLAVGGLNEKLFF
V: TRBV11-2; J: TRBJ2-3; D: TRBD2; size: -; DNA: TGTGCCAGCAGCTTAGCATATCAGCGGGAGGGAGATACGCAGTATTTT; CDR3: CASSLAYQREGDTQYF
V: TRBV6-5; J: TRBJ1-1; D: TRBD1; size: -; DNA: TGTGCCAGCAGTTACGAGGGGGCGACCGGCACTGAAGCTTTCTTT; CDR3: CASSYEGATGTEAFF
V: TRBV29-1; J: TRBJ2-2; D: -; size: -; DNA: TGCAGCAGCCTAACAGGGTCCGGGGAGCTGTTTTTT; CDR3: CSSLTGSGELFF